One TCR beta chain is described in this entry. This receptor's antigen is unknown. Per-base qualities were not stored, and no clone one base away is much larger. The sample belongs to a study of blood T cell repertoires in COVID-19 (TCRdb year 2020). About the full investigation: The collaborator samples originated in the United States, Italy and Spain and spanned the acute and convalescent phases of COVID-19. The prospective study material was composed of cDNA or gDNA derived from T cells, B-cell-depleted T cells, or PBMCs. Samples were obtained from the ongoing ImmuneRACE study (first 160 participants) and from 1,254 subjects provided by 6 global collaborators. Nearly every sample came with metadata listing a de-identified subject ID, COVID-19 status, age in years and sex. The repertoires were released in a freely available public database meant as a resource for research on the immune response to SARS-CoV-2. Where available, HLA class I and class II types were obtained from metadata supplied by the sample provider rather than from assay-based typing. The dataset comprised deeply sampled blood TCRbeta repertoires from subjects exposed to, actively infected with, or recovered from COVID-19.

TCRbeta CDR3 regions were amplified from genomic DNA by means of the immunoSEQ Assay, a bias-controlled multiplex PCR. The published analysis was carried out like this. Within the assay, amplification of reference gene primers was used to estimate how many nucleated cells each sample contained. To quantify the absolute abundance of each unique TCRbeta CDR3 rearrangement, sequence reads were collapsed and filtered. Productive Simpson clonality was computed per sample as the square root of Simpson's diversity index over productive rearrangements. In TCRdb, the immuneACCESS table is reduced to in-frame sequences with V and J assigned. These tables do not hold every clone; where another copy was compared, an unresolved V gene accounts for under half, and the others remain unexplained. The DNA was the basis for D and trimming; V, J and clone size are from that table. Recorded for this sample are about 440,000 clones; about 85% of them occurred a single time. The top ten hold under 2.5% of the sample.

The research as a whole found: Clinical and demographic metadata were provided uncurated, with the amount varying by source and participant.

The germline V end is reduced by 5 bases and the J end by 5 bases; junction bases left unmatched: 9. From the cysteine through the phenylalanine, the CDR3 covers 14 amino acids. Only CDR3 DNA is held: 42 bases, read in frame from base 1. CDR1 and CDR2 are read off the germline V gene (reference sequence) as SEHNR and FQNEAQ. Participants in the prospective study were aged roughly 18 to 89 years, lived in under 30 United States geographic areas, and enrolled through a virtual design. Cohort assignment in the prospective study relied on participant-reported clinical history from a screening survey and a study questionnaire. In the prospective study, whole blood, serum and a nasopharyngeal or oropharyngeal swab were collected from each participant by mobile phlebotomists. Prospective study participants could optionally give additional blood draws and questionnaires over a roughly two-month period. Blood samples from the prospective study were shipped frozen or at room temperature prior to DNA extraction.

The sequenced material came from PBMCs or T cells enriched from blood (not recorded which). The clonotype was recovered from a woman aged 18-29 years with acute COVID-19. The receptor chain draws on TRBV7-9 and TRBJ2-7; 7 nucleotides in the junction match TRBD1. The nucleotide sequence reads TGTGCCAGCAGCCCGACTCCGACAGGGCACGAGCAGTACTTC. Translated, this gives CASSPTPTGHEQYF.